One and the same sample provided the 27 T cell receptor beta chains below, sequenced in a study of spatial heterogeneity in lung cancer. Time point meaning: blood at routine non-recurrence follow-up after resection. TCRdb redid the calling of the 5' RACE reads with MiXCR, one entry per CDR3 protein. Here the sample spans roughly 72,000 distinct CDR3 sequences, less than 9.5% being singletons. The sample was PBMCs, taken at follow-up. These receptors came from a female donor with early-stage non-small cell lung cancer.

This clonotype was observed at least ten times. This rearrangement joins TRBV11-2 to TRBJ1-1; possibly TRBD1 for D (6 bases). Trimming stripped 5 bases from V and 5 bases from J, with 18 bases between. This CDR3 region has 15 residues. Looked up from germline, CDR1 is SGHAT and CDR2 is FQNNGV. The chain's CDR3 is CASSGGQYGGTEAFF. CDR3 DNA: TGTGCCAGCAGCGGGGGACAATATGGTGGTACTGAAGCTTTCTTT.

This clonotype came up many times. The rearrangement uses TRBV29-1 and TRBJ2-7, with D perhaps assigned TRBD1 or TRBD2 (6 bases each). Trimming cost V 4 bases and J 0 bases, with 13 bases left between them. Per germline, CDR1 SQVTM and CDR2 ANQGSEA. The length of the CDR3 is 14 residues. The DNA for the CDR3 is TGCAGCGTTGGGGGGGCCCAGGGCTCCTACGAGCAGTACTTC. Translated, it gives CSVGGAQGSYEQYF.

The J gene is TRBJ2-7, the V gene TRBV29-1; TRBD1 agrees at 7 bases. Germline CDR1 is SQVTM and CDR2 is ANQGSEA. Losses at the gene ends were 6 bases for V and 2 bases for J; bases not matched to a gene: 7. This CDR3 has 13 residues. CDR3 sequence: CSVRRQGTYEQYF. In nucleotides, the CDR3 is TGCAGCGTGAGGAGACAGGGCACCTACGAGCAGTACTTC.

This clonotype was counted at least ten times. The chain couples TRBV27 to TRBJ2-7, with D perhaps matching TRBD2 (6 bases). Germline CDR1 MNHEY, CDR2 SMNVEV (reference sequence). V was clipped by 0 bases and J by 3 bases, with 12 bases between them. The CDR3 is made up of 15 amino acids. The CDR3 here is CASSLSEGLNYEQYF. CDR3 in DNA: TGTGCCAGCAGTTTATCGGAGGGATTGAACTACGAGCAGTACTTC.

This clonotype was observed many times. CDR3 loop: CASRSGYTQYF. CDR3 bases: TGTGCCAGCCGTAGTGGGTATACGCAGTATTTT. The chain has TRBV6-4 and TRBJ2-3; D gene ambiguous. Germline CDR1 is MRHNA and CDR2 is SNTAGT. V lost 8 bases, J lost 7 bases, and 10 bases lay in between. The CDR3 has 11 residues.

Note on this clonotype: A much larger clone is a single base away; this may be a read error. This chain joins TRBV2 and TRBJ1-5; D remains unclear. This CDR3 is built from 16 residues. V lost 3 bases and J lost 3, with 15 bases in between. Germline CDR1 is SNHLY and CDR2 is FYNNEI. Here the CDR3 reads CASSEVIRADNQPQHF. The DNA of the CDR3 is TGTGCCAGCAGTGAGGTGATAAGGGCGGACAATCAGCCCCAGCATTTT.

The chain uses TRBV6-1 and TRBJ2-3; TRBD1 or TRBD2 may be the D gene (5 bases each). CDR3 length: 11 amino acids. V lost 6 bases and J lost 8, with 9 bases in between. CDR1 and CDR2 from the germline V gene are MNHNS and SASEGT. Written as DNA, the CDR3 is TGTGCCAGCAGCCATGGGGGTACGCAGTATTTT. This translates into CASSHGGTQYF.

On this clonotype: Just one base apart from a much larger clone, this may be a read error. This chain connects TRBV7-9 to TRBJ2-5, with D unresolved. This CDR3 is 13 amino acids long. V lost 4 bases and J lost 5, with 11 bases in between. The germline V gene has CDR1 SEHNR and CDR2 FQNEAQ (reference sequence). CDR3 residues: CASSSDAEETQYF. The CDR3 DNA sequence: TGTGCCAGCAGCTCAGACGCGGAGGAGACCCAGTACTTC.

The chain couples TRBV3-1 to TRBJ2-1, with TRBD2 identical over 8 bases. The CDR3 sequence is 15 residues long. The germline CDR1 and CDR2 sequences are LGHDT and YNNKEL (reference sequence). The V gene end was trimmed by 4 bases and the J gene end by 4 bases; junction bases not matched to a gene: 6. The CDR3 region has the DNA TGTGCCAGCAGCCTTAGCGGGACCAGGTACAATGAGCAGTTCTTC. It yields the protein CASSLSGTRYNEQFF.

The table lists this clonotype with many counts. The chain employs TRBV11-2 and TRBJ1-1; D not resolved. The CDR3 extends over 13 amino acids. V shed 5 bases and J shed 6 bases, with 13 bases lying between them. The germline V gene has CDR1 SGHAT and CDR2 FQNNGV. CDR3 nucleotide sequence: TGTGCCAGCAGCCCGAGGGTAGTCGCTGAAGCTTTCTTT. Translation gives CASSPRVVAEAFF.

This clonotype was counted at least ten times. V is TRBV7-9 and J is TRBJ2-7; TRBD1 matches 8 bases. Trimming cost V 4 bases and J 0 bases; bases outside gene matches: 5. The CDR3 spans 15 residues. Germline V gene data show CDR1 as SEHNR and CDR2 as FQNEAQ (reference sequence). The CDR3 coding sequence is TGTGCCAGCAGCTCAGACAGGGGAAGCTCCTACGAGCAGTACTTC. As protein: CASSSDRGSSYEQYF.

The rearrangement joins TRBV20-1 to TRBJ2-7; TRBD1 might be the D (6 bases). Trimming removed 3 bases from V and 3 bases from J, with 12 bases in between. The CDR3 contains 13 residues. CDR1 is DFQATT, CDR2 SNEGSKA, per germline (reference sequence). CDR3 in amino acids: CSASRDTDYEQYF. The CDR3 nucleotides read TGCAGTGCTAGCCGGGACACAGACTACGAGCAGTACTTC.

The CDR3 spells CSADRGGRVNEAFF. CDR3 sequence (DNA): TGCAGCGCCGACAGGGGGGGGAGGGTGAATGAAGCTTTCTTT. The chain employs TRBV29-1 and TRBJ1-1, with 9 bases matching TRBD1. The germline V gene has CDR1 SQVTM and CDR2 ANQGSEA. The V gene end was trimmed by 7 bases and the J gene end by 7 bases; junction bases not matched to a gene: 13. The CDR3 is 14 residues long.

At least ten counts were recorded for this clonotype. V is TRBV19 and J is TRBJ2-1, with TRBD2 as a possible D gene (5 bases). V gave up 6 bases and J gave up 9 bases, with 15 bases separating them. The CDR3 contains 13 residues. Germline loops: CDR1 LNHDA, CDR2 SQIVND (reference sequence). The CDR3 nucleotides read TGTGCCAGTAGAAGTGGGGAACTAGGTGAGCAGTTCTTC. Residues: CASRSGELGEQFF.

This clonotype was observed at least ten times. The chain employs TRBV28 and TRBJ1-1; no firm D call. V was shortened by 6 bases and J by 6 bases, with 8 bases between the two germline ends. The CDR3 is 11 residues long. Germline V gene sequence: CDR1 MDHEN, CDR2 SYDVKM. CDR3 nucleotides: TGTGCCAGCAGCTTGGACGCTGAAGCTTTCTTT. This encodes CASSLDAEAFF.

In this sample, this clonotype turned up many times. J is TRBJ1-5 and V is TRBV20-1, with D hard to call. Germline V gene data show CDR1 as DFQATT and CDR2 as SNEGSKA (reference sequence). Trimming took off 6 bases at V and 0 bases at J, with 6 bases between the two ends. The length of the CDR3 is 12 residues. The CDR3 sequence is CSAKNSNQPQHF. DNA for the CDR3: TGCAGTGCAAAGAATAGCAATCAGCCCCAGCATTTT.

This clonotype was seen at least ten times. The chain links TRBV28 to TRBJ1-5; D gene unclear. The CDR3 loop spans 13 amino acids. Germline CDR1 is MDHEN and CDR2 is SYDVKM. Trimming removed 5 bases from V and 4 bases from J, with 9 bases in between. The CDR3 DNA reads TGTGCCAGCAGTCCGGGCCAGAATCAGCCCCAGCATTTT. Its translation is CASSPGQNQPQHF.

This clonotype was observed many times. The chain has TRBV7-6 and TRBJ2-1; D call uncertain. This CDR3 spans 13 amino acids. Trimming took off 4 bases at V and 9 bases at J, with 13 bases between the two ends. Germline loops: CDR1 SGHVS, CDR2 FNYEAQ. The CDR3 DNA reads TGTGCCAGCAGCTCCGAGGCTTCGGCTGAGCAGTTCTTC. Translating gives CASSSEASAEQFF.

This chain uses TRBV3-1 with TRBJ2-2; TRBD2 agrees at 8 bases. Germline loops: CDR1 LGHDT, CDR2 YNNKEL (reference sequence). The CDR3 has 15 residues. After removal of 10 bases from V and 1 base from J, the junction contained 8 bases not matched to a gene. CDR3 sequence reads: CAISTGLVNTGELFF. DNA for the CDR3: TGTGCCATCAGTACGGGACTAGTGAACACCGGGGAGCTGTTTTTT.

This clonotype showed up just a few times. The chain employs TRBV2 and TRBJ1-5; possible D gene TRBD1, 6 bases. Trimming pared 6 bases from V and 0 bases from J, leaving 21 bases between. The CDR3 has 18 amino acids. Germline values: CDR1 SNHLY, CDR2 FYNNEI. The CDR3 DNA follows: TGTGCCAGCAGACCCTCTTGGGGGGGCCTCGATAGCAATCAGCCCCAGCATTTT. Translating gives CASRPSWGGLDSNQPQHF.

This clonotype was found a few times. This sequence joins TRBV4-1 and TRBJ1-1; D unclear. V lost 7 bases and J lost 14, with 23 bases in between. This CDR3 is 13 amino acids long. Per the germline V gene, CDR1 is MGHRA and CDR2 is YSYEKL. The DNA of the CDR3 is TGCGCCAGCACCCTTCAGACCGGGCGGCCACGATTCTTT. Protein: CASTLQTGRPRFF.

This clonotype appeared a few times. The CDR3 region is CASSLGGQSTDTQYF. For the CDR3, the DNA is TGCGCCAGCAGCTTAGGTGGACAAAGCACAGATACGCAGTATTTT. The chain carries TRBV5-1 and TRBJ2-3; TRBD1 is a possible D gene (5 bases). Trimming removed 2 bases at V and 0 bases at J, with 10 bases between. Looked up from germline, CDR1 is SGHRS and CDR2 is YFSETQ. The CDR3 length is 15 residues.

This clonotype was observed many times. The rearrangement uses TRBV7-9 and TRBJ2-6; D is possibly TRBD1 (5 bases). Germline lookup yields CDR1 SEHNR and CDR2 FQNEAQ (reference sequence). This CDR3 is 15 amino acids long. V lost 6 bases, J lost 4 bases, and 13 bases lay in between. The CDR3 sequence: CASRYTGGGANVLTF. The CDR3 DNA reads as TGTGCCAGCAGATATACAGGCGGCGGGGCCAACGTCCTGACTTTC. The full variable domain, in which reference TRBV7-9 and TRBJ2-6 provide the parts outside the CDR3, is DTGVSQNPRHKITKRGQNVTFRCDPISEHNRLYWYRQTLGQGPEFLTYFQNEAQLEKSRLLSDRFSAERPKGSFSTLEIQRTEQGDSAMYLCASRYTGGGANVLTFGAGSRLTVL.

The sample holds a few counts of this clonotype. The chain joins TRBV20-1 to TRBJ2-2; D possibly corresponds to TRBD2 (5 bases). Per the germline V gene, CDR1 is DFQATT and CDR2 is SNEGSKA (reference sequence). Deletions cut 0 bases from V and 0 bases from J, with 5 bases between. The CDR3 contains 14 residues. Here the CDR3 DNA reads TGCAGTGCTAGAGAAGCGGCGAACACCGGGGAGCTGTTTTTT. Protein: CSAREAANTGELFF.

The sample holds many counts of this clonotype. The rearrangement links TRBV3-1 to TRBJ2-1; maybe TRBD2 (6 bases). Germline CDR1 and CDR2: LGHDT and YNNKEL (reference sequence). V lost 0 bases, J lost 5 bases, and 14 bases lay in between. The CDR3 is 16 amino acids. The CDR3 region is CASSQEWPRRDNEQFF. In DNA, the CDR3 is TGTGCCAGCAGCCAAGAATGGCCGCGGAGGGACAATGAGCAGTTCTTC.

The chain recombines TRBV7-8 with TRBJ2-3, with D perhaps matching TRBD2 (5 bases). V was shortened by 7 bases and J by 6 bases, with 14 bases between the two germline ends. CDR1 and CDR2 (germline): SGHVS, FQNEAQ. The CDR3 runs to 13 residues. The CDR3: CASNPPERDTQYF. The CDR3 nucleotides are TGTGCCAGCAACCCCCCCGAGCGGGATACGCAGTATTTT.

This clonotype was observed many times. This chain uses TRBV6-1 with TRBJ2-1, with unresolved D. The CDR3 covers 12 residues. V was pared by 4 bases and J by 9 bases, with 10 bases between. Looked up from germline, CDR1 is MNHNS and CDR2 is SASEGT. CDR3 in DNA: TGTGCCAGCAGTGCCTTCTCTAGTGAGCAGTTCTTC. This encodes CASSAFSSEQFF.